This T cell receptor beta chain was profiled in a study of CD8 T cells in Susac syndrome. Comments on this clonotype: Antigen: not known.

Study-wide results and limits: By the study's own acknowledgment, its TCR sequencing and HLA analysis included relatively few individuals.

V was pared by 3 bases and J by 14 bases, with 13 bases between. Germline CDR1 reads SGHRS; CDR2 reads YFSETQ. The CDR3 contains 11 residues. A quantity of about 0.5 to 1 ug RNA underwent reverse transcription using random hexamers. The amplification used immunoSEQ multiplex PCR on TCR beta CDR3; it spanned 54 Vbeta and 13 Jbeta. Using its own MiXCR run on the immunoSEQ multiplex PCR reads, TCRdb lists one record per CDR3 protein. Of about 280,000 distinct CDR3 sequences detected, about 85% appear once; the ten largest clones hold 0.11%. Multiple sclerosis controls were treatment-naive patients with stable or active relapsing-remitting disease.

The TCR comes from a human donor with multiple sclerosis. The chain links TRBV5-1 to TRBJ2-3, with D possibly called TRBD1 or TRBD2 (5 bases each). The specimen sequenced was CD8+ T cells from PBMCs. The CDR3 protein is CASSSGTGTYF. DNA for the CDR3: TGCGCCAGCAGCTCGGGGACGGGGACGTATTTT.